Each of the 18 T cell receptor beta chains below was sequenced from the same sample in a study of control samples from healthy donors and cancer patients. Sequenced by immunoSEQ multiplex PCR; TCRdb stores in-frame clones only, minus some. The sample has 150,000 to 200,000 clones; about 92% are singletons. Sequenced: blood. The receptors come from a man aged 25 to 40 in good health.

V and J are TRBV25-1 and TRBJ2-5; TRBD1 is a possible D gene (5 bases). Germline CDR1 and CDR2: MGHDK and SYGVNS. This CDR3 is 13 amino acids long. Trimming stripped 2 bases from V and 2 bases from J, with 6 bases between. The CDR3: CASSEQGQETQYF. DNA for the CDR3: TGTGCCAGCAGTGAACAGGGTCAAGAGACCCAGTACTTC.

This chain links TRBV6-5 with TRBJ1-2; 7 bases fit TRBD1. This CDR3 is built from 12 residues. Germline CDR1 reads MNHEY; CDR2 reads SVGAGI. Unmatched junction bases numbered 6, after V lost 10 bases and J lost 4 bases. The CDR3 region has the DNA TGTGCCACCACACAGGGGATCTATGGCTACACCTTC. The encoded protein is CATTQGIYGYTF.

The chain couples TRBV10-3 to TRBJ1-2, with D perhaps TRBD1 (5 bases). The CDR3 covers 15 residues. The germline gives CDR1 ENHRY, CDR2 SYGVKD. V shed 1 base and J shed 9 bases, with 18 bases lying between them. The CDR3 DNA reads as TGTGCCATCAGTGAGTGGGGATTGGGGGGAGCGAGCTACACCTTC. It encodes CAISEWGLGGASYTF.

The chain is built from TRBV6-5 and TRBJ1-1, with 9 positions matching TRBD1. The germline CDR1 and CDR2 sequences are MNHEY and SVGAGI. Trimming removed 2 bases from V and 6 bases from J; junction bases left unmatched: 1. The CDR3 covers 13 residues. Written as DNA, the CDR3 is TGTGCCAGCAGTTACCGGGACAGGGCTGAAGCTTTCTTT. It yields the protein CASSYRDRAEAFF.

This clone was detected only once. V and J are TRBV7-3 and TRBJ1-1, with a possible D match to TRBD1 (6 bases). CDR3 length: 12 amino acids. V lost 5 bases to trimming and J lost 8 bases, with 12 bases between them. Germline CDR1 is SGHTA and CDR2 is FQGTGA. CDR3 region: CASSLTGAEAFF. The DNA of the CDR3 is TGTGCCAGCAGCCTCACGGGGGCGGAAGCTTTCTTT.

J is TRBJ2-1 and V is TRBV19, with 10 bases fitting TRBD2. Germline V gene sequence: CDR1 LNHDA, CDR2 SQIVND (reference sequence). The CDR3 covers 17 residues. V lost 5 bases and J lost 0; bases outside the gene matches: 7. In DNA, the CDR3 is TGTGCCAGTAGTGGACTAGCGGTGTTGGGCTCCTACAATGAGCAGTTCTTC. This sequence encodes CASSGLAVLGSYNEQFF. Looking up the rest from reference TRBV19 and TRBJ2-1 gives the full variable domain: DGGITQSPKYLFRKEGQNVTLSCEQNLNHDAMYWYRQDPGQGLRLIYYSQIVNDFQKGDIAEGYSVSREKKESFPLTVTSAQKNPTAFYLCASSGLAVLGSYNEQFFGPGTRLTVL.

J is TRBJ1-1 and V is TRBV7-6; D call uncertain. There are 16 residues in the CDR3. Germline CDR1 is SGHVS and CDR2 is FNYEAQ. V lost 5 bases and J lost 0, with 16 bases in between. CDR3 bases: TGTGCCAGCAGCGAGCGACTTGGGGAGTTGAACACTGAAGCTTTCTTT. Protein: CASSERLGELNTEAFF.

The chain uses TRBV6-5 and TRBJ1-2, with 9 bases identical to TRBD1. Germline V lookup: CDR1 MNHEY, CDR2 SVGAGI. The CDR3 covers 13 residues. V lost 9 bases to trimming and J lost 4 bases; unmatched junction nucleotides: 6. The CDR3 DNA reads as TGTGCCAGTTTAGACAGGGGGTCCTATGGCTACACCTTC. This translates into CASLDRGSYGYTF.

The gene calls are TRBV19 and TRBJ2-3; 9 positions match TRBD2. The CDR3 has 14 residues. V lost 7 bases and J lost 5; bases outside the gene matches: 7. Germline assignment: CDR1 LNHDA and CDR2 SQIVND (reference sequence). The chain's CDR3 is CASTGGRGGDTQYF. For the CDR3, the DNA is TGTGCCAGTACGGGCGGGAGGGGTGGAGATACGCAGTATTTT. Full variable domain (missing parts from reference TRBV19 and TRBJ2-3): DGGITQSPKYLFRKEGQNVTLSCEQNLNHDAMYWYRQDPGQGLRLIYYSQIVNDFQKGDIAEGYSVSREKKESFPLTVTSAQKNPTAFYLCASTGGRGGDTQYFGPGTRLTVL.

The chain is built from TRBV3-1 (or the pseudogene TRBV3-2) and TRBJ2-7; D is perhaps TRBD1 (6 bases). This CDR3 region has 13 residues. Germline V lookup: CDR1 LGHDT, CDR2 YNNKEL (reference sequence). V was clipped by 4 bases and J by 6 bases, with 13 bases between them. The chain's CDR3 is CASSLNRDTEQYF. CDR3 nucleotides: TGTGCCAGCAGCCTTAACCGGGACACCGAGCAGTACTTC.

CDR3 DNA sequence: TGTGCCAGCAGTTACTCGATTGTGACGGGGGGGCTGGGAGAGACCCAGTACTTC. Translated: CASSYSIVTGGLGETQYF. The rearrangement links TRBV6-2 or TRBV6-3 to TRBJ2-5; TRBD2 matches 8 bases. CDR1 and CDR2 (germline): MNHEY, SVGEGT. The CDR3 totals 18 residues. Trimming at V came to 0 bases and at J to 4 bases, leaving 13 bases not matched to a gene.

The V and J genes are TRBV9 and TRBJ2-2, with a weak D call TRBD1 (6 bases). V was cut by 3 bases and J by 3 bases, with 12 bases left in between. CDR3 length equals 15 residues. Germline V CDR1 and CDR2: SGDLS, YYNGEE. In DNA form, the CDR3 reads TGTGCCAGCAGCGGCCTGACAGGTTACACCGGGGAGCTGTTTTTT. Translated: CASSGLTGYTGELFF.

The rearrangement links TRBV10-3 to TRBJ2-3; 10 bases fit TRBD1. V was pared by 6 bases and J by 3 bases, with 6 bases of the junction left unmatched. The CDR3 covers 15 residues. Looked up from germline, CDR1 is ENHRY and CDR2 is SYGVKD. For the CDR3, the DNA is TGTGCCATCAGAACGGGACAGGGGACGACAGATACGCAGTATTTT. Protein sequence: CAIRTGQGTTDTQYF.

The chain combines TRBV19 with TRBJ2-2; TRBD2 might be the D (6 bases). Trimming removed 10 bases from V and 0 bases from J, with 15 bases in between. The germline V gene has CDR1 LNHDA and CDR2 SQIVND (reference sequence). The CDR3 is 15 amino acids. The CDR3 is CATQWGVSNTGELFF. The CDR3, as DNA: TGTGCCACCCAATGGGGGGTTTCGAACACCGGGGAGCTGTTTTTT.

For this clone: Additional DNA sequences in this sample encode the identical CDR3. The chain links TRBV5-1 to TRBJ2-6; TRBD1 might be the D (5 bases). From germline, CDR1 is SGHRS and CDR2 YFSETQ. The CDR3 is 15 residues long. V was cut by 4 bases and J by 2 bases, with 10 bases left in between. CDR3 residues: CASSPGQAGANVLTF. For the CDR3, the DNA is TGCGCCAGCAGCCCAGGGCAGGCTGGGGCCAACGTCCTGACTTTC.

This rearrangement joins TRBV7-2 to TRBJ2-7; D uncertain. The CDR3 has 12 residues. The V end lost 5 bases, the J end lost 0 bases, and 5 bases lay between the germline ends. The V gene's germline CDR1 is SGHTA and CDR2 FQGNSA. The CDR3, as DNA: TGTGCCAGCAGCCGTAACTCCTACGAGCAGTACTTC. Residues: CASSRNSYEQYF.

This chain joins TRBV5-5 and TRBJ1-1, with D unclear. This CDR3 is built from 16 residues. CDR1 and CDR2 from the germline V gene are SGHKS and YYEKEE (reference sequence). The V gene lost 0 bases and the J gene lost 5 bases, with 17 bases spanning the gap. CDR3 sequence (DNA): TGTGCCAGCAGCTTGGCCGGATCCTGGAGGAGGACTGAAGCTTTCTTT. This gives the protein CASSLAGSWRRTEAFF.

In its sample, this clone was seen a few times. The rearrangement joins TRBV3-1 (or the pseudogene TRBV3-2) to TRBJ2-3; D not certain. Germline V gene data show CDR1 as LGHDT and CDR2 as YNNKEL (reference sequence). This CDR3 is built from 14 residues. V was cut by 3 bases and J by 4 bases, with 11 bases left in between. CDR3: CASSHLGSSDTQYF. DNA for the CDR3: TGTGCCAGCAGCCACCTGGGATCATCAGATACGCAGTATTTT.